This T cell receptor (beta chain) was retrieved from a study of long-term antiretroviral therapy in people with HIV. Study results and caveats: Whereas controls had wider CDR3 length ranges, HIV repertoires had narrower ones. Clones with expansion before ART led the repertoire at all time points.

On this clone: Its antigen is as yet unknown.

Trimming removed 5 bases from V and 1 base from J; junction bases left unmatched: 9. Germline-derived CDR1 and CDR2 are SQVTM and ANQGSEA. This CDR3 contains 16 residues. With survey level as its setting, the immunoSEQ assay was v3.0. The data were produced by immunoSEQ multiplex PCR, yet TCRdb's version contains in-frame clones alone and is incomplete. The sample has 15,000 to 20,000 clones; 78% are singletons. Specimen: unsorted PBMCs, collected 0.3 years after starting antiretroviral therapy. The chain carries TRBV29-1 and TRBJ1-5, with 9 positions matching TRBD1. The clonotype was recovered from a woman aged 45-65 years with HIV. CDR3 nucleotide sequence: TGCAGCGTTTCTTTAAGGGACAGGGACAGCAATCAGCCCCAGCATTTT. Translation: CSVSLRDRDSNQPQHF.